These 23 T cell receptor beta chains were sequenced from one sample in a study of cytomegalovirus exposure and HLA in healthy donors. Use of 60 Vbeta and 13 Jbeta primers characterized the PCR. Clones were sequenced by immunoSEQ multiplex PCR, and TCRdb holds only the in-frame ones, with some missing. The sample contains 100,000 to 150,000 clones, 15% to 20% of which appear only once. Sequenced sample: PBMCs. These receptors all stem from a female donor in good health and CMV-seropositive.

This clone has only a few counts. The rearrangement uses TRBV19 and TRBJ2-3; a weak D match, TRBD2 (5 bases). V shed 6 bases and J shed 5 bases, with 21 bases lying between them. The CDR3 consists of 16 residues. Germline CDR1 LNHDA, CDR2 SQIVND (reference sequence). The chain's CDR3 is CASSSPGEGIGDTQYF. As DNA, the CDR3 is TGTGCCAGTAGCTCACCCGGGGAAGGGATAGGAGATACGCAGTATTTT.

This clone was picked up a small number of times. The chain combines TRBV4-3 with TRBJ1-1; 9 bases map to TRBD1. CDR3 size: 16 residues. Germline lookup yields CDR1 LGHNA and CDR2 YSLEER. The V segment lost 3 bases and the J segment 6 bases; nucleotides outside the gene matches: 11. In nucleotides, the CDR3 is TGCGCCAGCAGCCAGTACACAGGGGGCGTAGGGTCTGAAGCTTTCTTT. It translates to CASSQYTGGVGSEAFF.

A few counts support this clone. The gene calls are TRBV6-5 and TRBJ1-5; D possibly corresponds to TRBD1 (6 bases). Germline-derived CDR1 and CDR2 are MNHEY and SVGAGI. V lost 0 bases to trimming and J lost 3 bases, with 12 bases between them. The CDR3 spans 16 residues. The CDR3 spells CASSYSTDSYNQPQHF. CDR3 nucleotide sequence: TGTGCCAGCAGTTACTCGACGGACAGTTACAATCAGCCCCAGCATTTT.

V gene TRBV4-2 combines with J gene TRBJ2-6; TRBD1 matches 7 bases. The CDR3 has 20 amino acids. The J segment lost 0 bases and the V segment lost 1 base, leaving 12 bases of the junction unmatched. The germline gives CDR1 LGHNA, CDR2 YNFKEQ. The CDR3 DNA reads TGTGCCAGCAGCCAAGTTGCGACAGGGACCCTATCCTCTGGGGCCAACGTCCTGACTTTC. Its translation is CASSQVATGTLSSGANVLTF.

This clone was observed a handful of times. The chain recombines TRBV19 with TRBJ1-5, with no clear D. Trimming took off 3 bases at V and 4 bases at J, with 13 bases between the two ends. Germline-derived CDR1 and CDR2 are LNHDA and SQIVND (reference sequence). This CDR3 region has 15 residues. As DNA, the CDR3 is TGTGCCAGTAGTATGGCAAGAACGAATAATCAGCCCCAGCATTTT. This codes for CASSMARTNNQPQHF.

This chain uses TRBV21-1 with TRBJ2-6; no DNA check was done on the table's D call, TRBD1. TRBV21-1 is listed as a pseudogene. This CDR3 spans 16 amino acids. CDR3 region: CASSKGQGPGANVLTF. The CDR3 nucleotides are TGTGCCAGCAGCAAGGGACAGGGTCCTGGGGCCAACGTCCTGACTTTC.

The V call is TRBV6-1, the J call TRBJ1-2; D is perhaps TRBD1 (5 bases). Germline lookup yields CDR1 MNHNS and CDR2 SASEGT. This CDR3 has 13 amino acids. Trimming removed 2 bases at V and 2 bases at J, with 6 bases between. CDR3 in amino acids: CASSEQGNYGYTF. The CDR3 DNA sequence: TGTGCCAGCAGTGAACAGGGAAACTATGGCTACACCTTC.

The chain links TRBV4-3 to TRBJ2-3; 10 positions agree with TRBD2. V lost 1 base, J lost 0 bases, and 13 bases stayed unmatched. Germline CDR1 LGHNA, CDR2 YSLEER. The CDR3 covers 20 residues. The CDR3 sequence is CASSQVAILAGSISTDTQYF. CDR3 in DNA: TGCGCCAGCAGCCAAGTTGCAATACTAGCGGGATCAATTAGCACAGATACGCAGTATTTT.

The V call is TRBV5-1, the J call TRBJ2-5, with TRBD2 matching 12 bases. Unmatched junction bases numbered 6, after V lost 5 bases and J lost 4 bases. CDR3 size: 15 residues. Germline V lookup: CDR1 SGHRS, CDR2 YFSETQ. The CDR3 DNA reads TGCGCCAGCAGTATATCTAGCGGGAGGGGAGAGACCCAGTACTTC. Encoded protein: CASSISSGRGETQYF.

The genes are TRBV9 and TRBJ2-5, with D unclear. This CDR3 is 14 amino acids long. V shed 2 bases and J shed 1 base, with 9 bases lying between them. CDR1 and CDR2 from the germline V gene are SGDLS and YYNGEE. In nucleotides, the CDR3 is TGTGCCAGCAGCGTCAGTGGCAGCCAAGAGACCCAGTACTTC. Translated: CASSVSGSQETQYF.

The chain is built from TRBV29-1 and TRBJ2-6; D possibly corresponds to TRBD2 (6 bases). Germline V gene sequence: CDR1 SQVTM, CDR2 ANQGSEA. This CDR3 spans 14 amino acids. The V end lost 2 bases, the J end lost 2 bases, and 7 bases lay between the germline ends. CDR3 amino acids: CSVELATGANVLTF. CDR3 sequence (DNA): TGCAGCGTTGAACTAGCGACTGGGGCCAACGTCCTGACTTTC.

The chain has TRBV5-1 and TRBJ2-1, with D possibly TRBD2 on 5 matching bases. Trimming shortened V by 3 bases and J by 9 bases, and 19 bases separated the two germline ends. In germline, CDR1 is SGHRS, CDR2 YFSETQ. This CDR3 has 15 amino acids. CDR3 DNA: TGCGCCAGCAGCTCCCAATCTTTTATAGGGAGTGAGCAGTTCTTC. Its translation is CASSSQSFIGSEQFF.

The rearrangement links TRBV6-1 to TRBJ1-2; 8 bases fit TRBD1. V shed 11 bases, J shed 7 bases, and the junction held 9 bases outside the gene matches. The CDR3 is 12 amino acids. Germline CDR1 reads MNHNS; CDR2 reads SASEGT. Here the CDR3 DNA reads TGTGCCGGGCTGGGACAGGACGGTGGCTACACCTTC. It yields the protein CAGLGQDGGYTF.

The CDR3 loop is CAISGTADTEAFF. In DNA, the CDR3 is TGTGCCATCAGTGGGACAGCCGACACTGAAGCTTTCTTT. The chain uses TRBV10-3 and TRBJ1-1; D is possibly TRBD1 (6 bases). This CDR3 has 13 residues. The V end lost 4 bases, the J end lost 3 bases, and 9 bases lay between the germline ends. The germline CDR1 and CDR2 sequences are ENHRY and SYGVKD.

This clone was observed a handful of times. V usage is TRBV29-1 and J usage is TRBJ1-5, with TRBD1 matching 9 bases. The V and J ends lost 4 bases and 6 bases, in that order; junction bases with no gene match: 4. The germline CDR1 and CDR2 sequences are SQVTM and ANQGSEA. The CDR3 sequence is 13 residues long. The CDR3 DNA sequence: TGCAGCGTTGTGGACAGGGGCGGTCAGCCCCAGCATTTT. Its protein product is CSVVDRGGQPQHF.

This clone occurred a few times. The sample holds other DNA sequences that translate to the same CDR3. This rearrangement joins TRBV19 to TRBJ1-1, with D perhaps matching TRBD1 (5 bases). This CDR3 comprises 13 residues. Germline CDR1 and CDR2: LNHDA and SQIVND (reference sequence). Trimming shortened V by 3 bases and J by 4 bases, and 9 bases separated the two germline ends. CDR3 loop: CASSIVGGTEAFF. CDR3 nucleotide sequence: TGTGCCAGTAGTATCGTGGGGGGCACTGAAGCTTTCTTT.

The sample holds a few counts of this clone. The chain carries TRBV6-5 and TRBJ2-7; D is uncertain. The CDR3 extends over 13 amino acids. Between the trimmed V and J ends, which lost 0 bases and 6 bases, there was a span of 9 bases. CDR1 is MNHEY, CDR2 SVGAGI, per germline. DNA for the CDR3: TGTGCCAGCAGTTACTCGTCGGTATCCGAGCAGTACTTC. Amino acid sequence: CASSYSSVSEQYF.

V gene TRBV30 combines with J gene TRBJ2-7; a weak D match, TRBD1 (6 bases). CDR1 and CDR2 (germline): GTSNPN, SVGIG (reference sequence). V was clipped by 4 bases and J by 4 bases, with 14 bases between them. The CDR3 has 13 amino acids. CDR3 sequence (DNA): TGTGCCTGGACTGATATGGACAGATACGAGCAGTACTTC. Translating it yields CAWTDMDRYEQYF.

This chain joins TRBV30 and TRBJ2-1; the match to TRBD2 covers 8 bases. The germline CDR1 and CDR2 sequences are GTSNPN and SVGIG (reference sequence). With V trimmed by 6 bases and J by 7 bases, 17 bases remained unmatched. There are 16 residues in the CDR3. The CDR3, as DNA: TGTGCCTGCCATCGGGCTGAGCGGGAGCTATGGAATGAGCAGTTCTTC. Its translation is CACHRAERELWNEQFF.

This clone turned up a few times. The chain has TRBV28 and TRBJ1-5, with 12 bases identical to TRBD1. CDR3 size: 17 residues. V was clipped by 3 bases and J by 7 bases; unmatched bases: 10. Germline CDR1 reads MDHEN; CDR2 reads SYDVKM. Here the CDR3 DNA reads TGTGCCAGCAGTTTTGTTAAGGGACAGGGGGCTCAACAGCCCCAGCATTTT. Protein sequence: CASSFVKGQGAQQPQHF.

The V gene is TRBV7-6, the J gene TRBJ2-2; 8 bases align to TRBD2. After removal of 6 bases from V and 5 bases from J, the junction contained 11 bases not matched to a gene. The CDR3 contains 16 residues. The germline gives CDR1 SGHVS, CDR2 FNYEAQ. The CDR3 here is CASRLSGAELTGELFF. The CDR3 nucleotides are TGTGCCAGCAGACTTAGCGGGGCCGAGTTGACCGGGGAGCTGTTTTTT.

This clone was counted only a few times. V is TRBV4-3 and J is TRBJ2-1; 10 nucleotides agree with TRBD2. CDR3 length: 17 amino acids. The J segment lost 3 bases and the V segment lost 4 bases, leaving 9 bases of the junction unmatched. Germline V gene sequence: CDR1 LGHNA, CDR2 YSLEER. CDR3 residues: CASSPRGTSAFYNEQFF. In DNA, the CDR3 is TGCGCCAGCAGCCCCCGTGGGACTAGCGCATTCTACAATGAGCAGTTCTTC.

This clone was recorded only once. The genes are TRBV5-8 and TRBJ2-7; no clear D gene. Germline loops: CDR1 SGHTS, CDR2 YDEGEE. This CDR3 has 14 amino acids. Trimming shortened V by 2 bases and J by 1 base, and 10 bases separated the two germline ends. This CDR3 reads CASSLRDGSYEQYF. CDR3 nucleotides: TGTGCCAGCAGCTTAAGAGACGGGTCCTACGAGCAGTACTTC.